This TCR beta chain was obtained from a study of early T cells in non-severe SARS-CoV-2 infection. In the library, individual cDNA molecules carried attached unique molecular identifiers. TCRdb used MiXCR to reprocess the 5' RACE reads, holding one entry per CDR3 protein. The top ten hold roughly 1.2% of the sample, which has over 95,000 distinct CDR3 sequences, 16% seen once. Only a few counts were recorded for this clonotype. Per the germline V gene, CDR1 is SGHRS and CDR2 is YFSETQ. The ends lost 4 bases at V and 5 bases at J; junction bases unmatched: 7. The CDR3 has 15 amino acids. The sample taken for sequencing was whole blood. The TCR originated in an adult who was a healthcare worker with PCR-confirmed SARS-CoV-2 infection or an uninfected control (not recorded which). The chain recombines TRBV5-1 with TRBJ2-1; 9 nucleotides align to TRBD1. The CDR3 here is CASSAGQGINNEQFF. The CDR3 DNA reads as TGCGCCAGCAGCGCTGGACAGGGGATTAACAATGAGCAGTTCTTC. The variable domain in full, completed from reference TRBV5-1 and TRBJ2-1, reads KAGVTQTPRYLIKTRGQQVTLSCSPISGHRSVSWYQQTPGQGLQFLFEYFSETQRNKGNFPGRFSGRQFSNSRSEMNVSTLELGDSALYLCASSAGQGINNEQFFGPGTRLTVL.